Shown below are 29 T cell receptor beta chains from a single sample sequenced in a study of cytomegalovirus exposure and HLA in healthy donors (dated by TCRdb to the late 2010s). The receptor library was made with the immunoSEQ multiplex PCR assay. For the multiplex PCR, a mixture combining 60 forward primers for TCR Vbeta segments and 13 reverse primers for TCR Jbeta segments was used. TCRdb mirrors the immuneACCESS table, restricted to in-frame sequences. Some clones are absent from its copies; in checked studies, under half trace to an unresolved V gene, and the reason for the others is unknown. The sample table holds around 140,000 clones, of which roughly 73% were seen once. The top ten constitute around 3.2% of the sample. The sample taken for sequencing was PBMCs. The receptor source for this set is a man aged 35-49 years in good health and CMV-seronegative.

V gene TRBV5-1 combines with J gene TRBJ1-1, with TRBD1 matching over 12 bases. The CDR3 runs to 16 residues. The V segment lost 6 bases and the J segment 4 bases; nucleotides outside the gene matches: 10. Germline V CDR1 and CDR2: SGHRS, YFSETQ. CDR3 coding DNA: TGCGCCAGCACGCTGGGGACAGGGGGCTCGCGCACTGAAGCTTTCTTT. Translated: CASTLGTGGSRTEAFF.

The V call is TRBV6-5, the J call TRBJ1-2, with no clear D. Trimming left V 2 bases short and J 4 bases short, with 14 bases between. CDR1 and CDR2 (germline): MNHEY, SVGAGI. The CDR3 contains 15 residues. In DNA, the CDR3 is TGTGCCAGCAGTTACCGGCAGGAGGCGTCCTATGGCTACACCTTC. It is translated as CASSYRQEASYGYTF.

CDR3 nucleotides: TGTGCCAGCAGCTCCCCACAGGGGGTATCGGACTATGGCTACACCTTC. Its protein is CASSSPQGVSDYGYTF. The rearrangement uses TRBV7-9 and TRBJ1-2, with TRBD1 matching 8 bases. This CDR3 has 16 amino acids. V shed 4 bases, J shed 3 bases, and the junction held 10 bases outside the gene matches. Germline assignment: CDR1 SEHNR and CDR2 FQNEAQ (reference sequence).

V and J are TRBV7-9 and TRBJ2-1, with D possibly matching TRBD2 (5 bases). The CDR3 loop spans 13 amino acids. Germline loops: CDR1 SEHNR, CDR2 FQNEAQ (reference sequence). V was trimmed by 1 base and J by 9 bases, leaving 10 bases between them. The CDR3 reads CASSLGEISEQFF. The CDR3, as DNA: TGTGCCAGCAGCTTAGGGGAGATAAGTGAGCAGTTCTTC. The variable domain in full, completed from reference TRBV7-9 and TRBJ2-1, reads DTGVSQNPRHKITKRGQNVTFRCDPISEHNRLYWYRQTLGQGPEFLTYFQNEAQLEKSRLLSDRFSAERPKGSFSTLEIQRTEQGDSAMYLCASSLGEISEQFFGPGTRLTVL.

This sequence joins TRBV6-5 and TRBJ2-6; the D gene is possibly TRBD2 (6 bases). Germline V gene data show CDR1 as MNHEY and CDR2 as SVGAGI. The CDR3 runs to 15 residues. V lost 5 bases, J lost 4 bases, and 12 bases lay in between. CDR3 residues: CASSPGGWGANVLTF. The CDR3 nucleotides are TGTGCCAGCAGTCCCGGGGGTTGGGGGGCCAACGTCCTGACTTTC.

The rearrangement links TRBV13 to TRBJ1-3; 10 bases agree with TRBD1. Looked up from germline, CDR1 is PRHDT and CDR2 is FYEKMQ (reference sequence). Trimming at V came to 6 bases and at J to 7 bases, leaving 6 bases not matched to a gene. This CDR3 spans 14 amino acids. This chain's CDR3 is CASRRTGGRNTIYF. The CDR3 DNA follows: TGTGCCAGCAGACGGACAGGGGGAAGGAACACCATATATTTT.

This chain joins TRBV28 and TRBJ1-5; TRBD1 matches 9 bases. With 5 bases clipped from V and 7 bases from J, the junction kept 9 bases outside the gene matches. Germline V gene lookup returns CDR1 MDHEN and CDR2 SYDVKM. The CDR3 loop spans 15 amino acids. The CDR3 DNA follows: TGTGCCAGCAGTGCGCGGGACAGGGTTCGGCAGCCCCAGCATTTT. Translating gives CASSARDRVRQPQHF.

CDR3: CASSLAGFTEAFF. The CDR3 coding sequence is TGTGCCAGCAGCTTAGCGGGGTTCACTGAAGCTTTCTTT. The chain has TRBV13 and TRBJ1-1; D is uncertain. V was trimmed by 1 base and J by 4 bases, leaving 7 bases between them. This CDR3 has 13 amino acids. Germline-derived CDR1 and CDR2 are PRHDT and FYEKMQ (reference sequence).

The chain combines TRBV10-2 with TRBJ2-4; 12 bases fit TRBD1. The CDR3 covers 19 residues. J lost 0 bases, V lost 5 bases, and 11 bases had no gene match. Germline CDR1 WSHSY, CDR2 SAAADI. CDR3 sequence: CASSRPGTGGGGAKNIQYF. CDR3 bases: TGCGCCAGCAGTCGTCCCGGGACAGGGGGCGGTGGAGCCAAAAACATTCAGTACTTC.

Here the CDR3 reads CASSPPTGLSTGELFF. CDR3 DNA: TGTGCCAGCTCACCACCGACAGGTTTGAGCACCGGGGAGCTGTTTTTT. The V call is TRBV18, the J call TRBJ2-2; the D gene is possibly TRBD1 (6 bases). Germline CDR1 is KGHSH and CDR2 is LQKENI. The CDR3 spans 16 residues. The V gene lost 0 bases and the J gene lost 4 bases, with 12 bases spanning the gap.

V and J are TRBV6-5 and TRBJ2-5; 7 bases line up with TRBD1. The CDR3 runs 14 residues. Trimming cost V 7 bases and J 1 base; bases outside gene matches: 6. Germline V gene lookup returns CDR1 MNHEY and CDR2 SVGAGI. CDR3 residues: CASKPTGLQETQYF. The CDR3 DNA reads TGTGCCAGCAAACCGACAGGGCTCCAAGAGACCCAGTACTTC.

This clone has a handful of counts. A far larger clone is one base from this, pointing to a likely read error. The V call is TRBV7-9, the J call TRBJ2-3; 7 bases match TRBD1. Judging by the DNA end, TRBJ2-1 fits better; the J call may be wrong. Germline V gene lookup returns CDR1 SEHNR and CDR2 FQNEAQ (reference sequence). The CDR3 loop spans 15 amino acids. In nucleotides, the CDR3 is TGTGCCAGCAGTTTAGGACAGGCGTCCTACAATGAGCAGTTCTTC. The encoded protein is CASSLGQASYNEQFF.

This clone was observed a few times. J is TRBJ1-2 and V is TRBV18, with a possible D match to TRBD1 (6 bases). The CDR3 loop spans 16 amino acids. The V and J ends lost 5 bases and 4 bases respectively, with 20 bases between them. Germline V lookup: CDR1 KGHSH, CDR2 LQKENI. The CDR3 DNA follows: TGTGCCAGCTCAAGACAGCGTGGACAGACGTTCTATGGCTACACCTTC. The encoded protein is CASSRQRGQTFYGYTF.

This sequence joins TRBV5-3 and TRBJ2-7, with 9 bases identical to TRBD1. TRBV5-3 is given ORF status, its function remaining uncertain. The CDR3 sequence is 16 residues long. V shed 4 bases, J shed 5 bases, and the junction held 13 bases outside the gene matches. CDR3 bases: TGTGCCAGAAGCCTAAGGATGGGACAGGGCGTCAACGAGCAGTACTTC. It encodes CARSLRMGQGVNEQYF.

The V gene is TRBV4-1, the J gene TRBJ2-3, with 9 bases aligning to TRBD2. The V segment lost 0 bases and the J segment 0 bases; nucleotides outside the gene matches: 13. The CDR3 spans 20 residues. Germline V CDR1 and CDR2: MGHRA, YSYEKL. The CDR3 DNA is TGCGCCAGCAGCCAAGATCTTGTAGCGGGGGCCATCCCCAGCACAGATACGCAGTATTTT. This translates into CASSQDLVAGAIPSTDTQYF.

This clone turned up a few times. V usage is TRBV5-6 and J usage is TRBJ1-1; D unclear. V was pared by 0 bases and J by 2 bases, with 11 bases between. Germline assignment: CDR1 SGHDT and CDR2 YYEEEE. This CDR3 is 15 amino acids long. CDR3 in amino acids: CASSLGLTDNTEAFF. The CDR3 DNA is TGTGCCAGCAGCTTGGGGCTAACAGACAACACTGAAGCTTTCTTT.

Relative to its sample, this clone is medium-sized. This chain joins TRBV4-3 and TRBJ2-5; 11 bases are a match to TRBD1. J lost 4 bases, V lost 6 bases, and 7 bases had no gene match. CDR3 length equals 15 residues. CDR1 is LGHNA and CDR2 is YSLEER in the germline V gene. The CDR3 region is CASRRDRGSGETQYF. DNA for the CDR3: TGCGCCAGCAGACGGGACAGGGGGAGTGGAGAGACCCAGTACTTC.

This clone was observed once. The V and J genes are TRBV5-1 and TRBJ1-4; no definite D call. CDR1 and CDR2 from the germline V gene are SGHRS and YFSETQ. V lost 9 bases and J 12 bases, leaving 21 bases between the germline ends. This CDR3 region has 13 residues. The CDR3 DNA reads as TGCGCCACCCGACCAGGCCCTTTGACGGAACTGTTTTTT. Translating it yields CATRPGPLTELFF.

This clone has a handful of counts. The V gene is TRBV5-1, the J gene TRBJ2-7, with 10 positions matching TRBD1. CDR1 and CDR2 (germline): SGHRS, YFSETQ. Unmatched junction bases numbered 9, after V lost 2 bases and J lost 4 bases. This CDR3 spans 16 amino acids. The CDR3 region has the DNA TGCGCCAGCAGCTTTCGACAGGGGGCAGAACTTTACGAGCAGTACTTC. Translation: CASSFRQGAELYEQYF.

The chain has TRBV6-5 and TRBJ1-2; no reliable D call. V gave up 6 bases and J gave up 2 bases, with 10 bases separating them. There are 13 residues in the CDR3. Germline V gene sequence: CDR1 MNHEY, CDR2 SVGAGI. CDR3 region: CASSYDKNYGYTF. For the CDR3, the DNA is TGTGCCAGCAGCTATGACAAGAACTATGGCTACACCTTC.

This clone was detected only a few times. The rearrangement joins TRBV6-4 to TRBJ2-1, with D possibly matching TRBD1 (6 bases). The CDR3 covers 14 residues. Trimming left V 0 bases short and J 7 bases short, with 10 bases between. Germline CDR1 and CDR2: MRHNA and SNTAGT. CDR3 sequence: CASSDSAGANEQFF. The CDR3 coding sequence is TGTGCCAGCAGTGACTCGGCAGGGGCAAATGAGCAGTTCTTC.

This clone was detected once. Here the CDR3 DNA reads TGTGCCAGCAGCCCCCGGGGAAGCTTGGTCGAGCAGTACTTC. Translating it yields CASSPRGSLVEQYF. This sequence joins TRBV7-9 and TRBJ2-7, with TRBD2 as a possible D gene (5 bases). This CDR3 is built from 14 residues. V dropped 5 bases and J dropped 6 bases, with 17 bases sitting between them. Germline CDR1 SEHNR, CDR2 FQNEAQ (reference sequence). Combining the CDR3 with reference TRBV7-9 and TRBJ2-7 gives the whole variable domain DTGVSQNPRHKITKRGQNVTFRCDPISEHNRLYWYRQTLGQGPEFLTYFQNEAQLEKSRLLSDRFSAERPKGSFSTLEIQRTEQGDSAMYLCASSPRGSLVEQYFGPGTRLTVT.

The chain uses TRBV7-2 and TRBJ2-7; 7 nucleotides line up with TRBD2. CDR3 size: 15 residues. Germline-derived CDR1 and CDR2 are SGHTA and FQGNSA. With V trimmed by 1 base and J by 1 base, 4 bases remained unmatched. The CDR3 nucleotides are TGTGCCAGCAGCTTAGTGCGGGGGAGTTCCTACGAGCAGTACTTC. The encoded protein is CASSLVRGSSYEQYF.

The chain couples TRBV15 to TRBJ2-7; TRBD1 matches 7 bases. V was clipped by 0 bases and J by 2 bases; unmatched bases: 4. Germline V gives CDR1 LNHNV, CDR2 YYDKDF (reference sequence). This CDR3 contains 15 residues. The CDR3 here is CATSREGGSAYEQYF. The CDR3 nucleotides are TGTGCCACCAGCAGAGAAGGGGGCAGCGCCTACGAGCAGTACTTC.

J is TRBJ1-1 and V is TRBV19; 8 bases line up with TRBD1. The CDR3 runs to 14 residues. Trimming removed 5 bases from V and 5 bases from J; junction bases left unmatched: 7. CDR1 is LNHDA and CDR2 is SQIVND in the germline V gene (reference sequence). CDR3 in amino acids: CASSLGQGRTEAFF. CDR3 nucleotide sequence: TGTGCCAGTAGTCTCGGACAGGGTCGGACTGAAGCTTTCTTT.

The V and J genes are TRBV5-4 and TRBJ1-5, with D perhaps TRBD1 (5 bases). The germline gives CDR1 SGHNT, CDR2 YYREEE (reference sequence). Trimming took off 5 bases at V and 7 bases at J, with 10 bases between the two ends. The CDR3 extends over 12 amino acids. CDR3 nucleotides: TGTGCCAGCAGGGCGGGACGGCAGCCCCAGCATTTT. This translates into CASRAGRQPQHF.

A note on this clone: The final CDR3 position lacks the conserved phenylalanine or tryptophan, pointing to a likely read error. No DNA is shown, since the ends of the CDR3 on it are uncertain; the CDR3 is the one TCRdb lists. V and J are TRBV21-1 and TRBJ2-7; the table's D call of TRBD1 was not tested on the DNA. TRBV21-1 has pseudogene status. From its first to its last residue, the CDR3 has 10 amino acids. The CDR3 sequence is CASSKADREI.

This CDR3 is CASSYGTVTGELFF. As DNA, the CDR3 is TGTGCCAGCAGTTACGGGACAGTCACCGGGGAGCTGTTTTTT. The V gene is TRBV6-6, the J gene TRBJ2-2; TRBD1 matches 7 bases. Germline trimming cut 2 bases from V and 4 bases from J; bases unmatched to any gene: 1. The CDR3 is 14 amino acids. Germline V gene data show CDR1 as MNHNY and CDR2 as SVGAGI (reference sequence).

This chain uses TRBV11-2 with TRBJ1-6; D unclear. Germline lookup yields CDR1 SGHAT and CDR2 FQNNGV. V was pared by 6 bases and J by 0 bases, with 9 bases between. The CDR3 consists of 15 residues. The CDR3: CASRPFSSYNSPLHF. CDR3 coding DNA: TGTGCCAGCAGGCCGTTTAGCTCCTATAATTCACCCCTCCACTTT.